This T cell receptor beta chain was identified during a study of blood T cells in healthy people across ages. This clonotype occurred a few times. Its antigen is not identified. Samples each yielded at least 5 micrograms of total RNA. A second PCR, run for about 7 to 11 cycles, used a sample-barcoded 5' primer plus a J-beta primer mix. TCRdb used MiXCR to reprocess the 5' RACE reads, holding one entry per CDR3 protein. The sample records 800,000 to 1,000,000 distinct CDR3 sequences, 45% to 50% being singletons. The CDR3 totals 14 residues. Germline loops: CDR1 LGHDT, CDR2 YNNKEL (reference sequence). Trimming shortened V by 1 base and J by 4 bases, and 8 bases separated the two germline ends. Study outcomes and limitations: With naive T cell percentage, TCR beta diversity showed a strong correlation.

The receptor was derived from a man in his thirties or forties in good health. The chain links TRBV3-1 to TRBJ2-1, with D possibly being TRBD1 or TRBD2 (5 bases each). Sequencing was carried out using blood. CDR3 region: CASSQAGPYNEQFF. CDR3 coding DNA: TGTGCCAGCAGCCAAGCGGGGCCTTACAATGAGCAGTTCTTC.